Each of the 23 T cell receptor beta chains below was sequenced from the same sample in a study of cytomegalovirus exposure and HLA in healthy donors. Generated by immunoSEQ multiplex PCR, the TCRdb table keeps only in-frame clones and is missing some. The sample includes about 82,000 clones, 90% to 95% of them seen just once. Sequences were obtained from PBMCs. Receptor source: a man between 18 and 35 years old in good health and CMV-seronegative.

CDR3 in amino acids: CASSGDRLNTGELFF. Here the CDR3 DNA reads TGTGCCAGCAGTGGGGACAGGCTAAACACCGGGGAGCTGTTTTTT. The V call is TRBV25-1, the J call TRBJ2-2; 8 nucleotides agree with TRBD1. Looked up from germline, CDR1 is MGHDK and CDR2 is SYGVNS. This CDR3 is built from 15 residues. The trim removed 4 bases at V and 2 bases at J, leaving 3 bases unmatched.

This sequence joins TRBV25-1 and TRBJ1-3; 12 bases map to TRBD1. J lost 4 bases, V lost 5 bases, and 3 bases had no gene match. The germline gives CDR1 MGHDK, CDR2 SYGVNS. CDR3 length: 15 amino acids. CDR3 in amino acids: CASSTGQGAGNTIYF. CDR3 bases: TGTGCCAGCAGTACGGGACAGGGGGCCGGAAACACCATATATTTT. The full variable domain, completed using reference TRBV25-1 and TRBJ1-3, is EADIYQTPRYLVIGTGKKITLECSQTMGHDKMYWYQQDPGMELHLIHYSYGVNSTEKGDLSSESTVSRIRTEHFPLTLESARPSHTSQYLCASSTGQGAGNTIYFGEGSWLTVV.

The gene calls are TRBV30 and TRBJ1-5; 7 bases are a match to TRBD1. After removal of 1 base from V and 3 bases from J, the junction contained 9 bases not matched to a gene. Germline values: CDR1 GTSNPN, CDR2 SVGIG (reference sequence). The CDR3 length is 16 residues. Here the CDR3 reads CAWSGPGQSPNQPQHF. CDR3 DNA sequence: TGTGCCTGGAGTGGACCGGGACAGTCTCCCAATCAGCCCCAGCATTTT.

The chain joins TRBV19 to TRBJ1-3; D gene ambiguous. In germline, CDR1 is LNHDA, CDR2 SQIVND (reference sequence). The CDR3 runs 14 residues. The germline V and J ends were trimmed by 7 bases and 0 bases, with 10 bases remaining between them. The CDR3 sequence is CASTQQYSGNTIYF. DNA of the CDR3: TGTGCCAGTACTCAACAGTACTCTGGAAACACCATATATTTT. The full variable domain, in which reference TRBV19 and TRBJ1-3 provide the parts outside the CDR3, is DGGITQSPKYLFRKEGQNVTLSCEQNLNHDAMYWYRQDPGQGLRLIYYSQIVNDFQKGDIAEGYSVSREKKESFPLTVTSAQKNPTAFYLCASTQQYSGNTIYFGEGSWLTVV.

CDR3 amino acids: CASSSRLIGFYNEQFF. CDR3 sequence (DNA): TGTGCCAGCAGTTCCCGACTGATCGGATTCTACAATGAGCAGTTCTTC. V gene TRBV28 combines with J gene TRBJ2-1; D unresolved. Germline lookup yields CDR1 MDHEN and CDR2 SYDVKM. V dropped 4 bases and J dropped 3 bases, with 16 bases sitting between them. This CDR3 has 16 amino acids.

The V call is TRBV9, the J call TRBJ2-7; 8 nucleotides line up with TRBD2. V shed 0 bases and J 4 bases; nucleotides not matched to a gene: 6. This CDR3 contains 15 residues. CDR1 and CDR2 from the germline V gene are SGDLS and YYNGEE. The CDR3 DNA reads TGTGCCAGCAGCGTAGAGGGACTAGAGAGGTACGAGCAGTACTTC. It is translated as CASSVEGLERYEQYF.

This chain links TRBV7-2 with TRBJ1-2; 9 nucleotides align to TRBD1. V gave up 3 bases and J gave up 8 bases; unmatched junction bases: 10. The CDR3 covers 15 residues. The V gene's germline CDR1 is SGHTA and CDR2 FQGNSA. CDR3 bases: TGTGCCAGCAGCTTGGAGATTGACAGGGGGTACGGCTACACCTTC. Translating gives CASSLEIDRGYGYTF. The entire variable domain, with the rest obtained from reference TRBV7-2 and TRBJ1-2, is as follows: GAGVSQSPSNKVTEKGKDVELRCDPISGHTALYWYRQSLGQGLEFLIYFQGNSAPDKSGLPSDRFSAERTGGSVSTLTIQRTQQEDSAVYLCASSLEIDRGYGYTFGSGTRLTVV.

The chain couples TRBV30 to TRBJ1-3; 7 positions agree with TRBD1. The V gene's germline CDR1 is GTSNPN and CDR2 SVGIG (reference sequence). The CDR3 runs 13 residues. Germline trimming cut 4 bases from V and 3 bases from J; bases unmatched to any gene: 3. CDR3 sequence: CAWNRDSGNTIYF. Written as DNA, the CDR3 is TGTGCCTGGAACAGGGACAGTGGAAACACCATATATTTT.

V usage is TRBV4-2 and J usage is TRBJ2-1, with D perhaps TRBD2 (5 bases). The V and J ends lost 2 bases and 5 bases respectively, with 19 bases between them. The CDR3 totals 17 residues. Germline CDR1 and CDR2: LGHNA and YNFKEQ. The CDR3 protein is CASSQLDWTSRDNEQFF. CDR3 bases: TGTGCCAGCAGCCAATTGGATTGGACCTCGCGGGACAATGAGCAGTTCTTC.

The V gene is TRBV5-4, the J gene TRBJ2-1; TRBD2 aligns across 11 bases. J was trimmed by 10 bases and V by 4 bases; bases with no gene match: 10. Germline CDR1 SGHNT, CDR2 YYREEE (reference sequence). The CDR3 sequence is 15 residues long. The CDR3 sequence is CASSLRVAGGEEQFF. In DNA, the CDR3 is TGTGCCAGCAGCCTCCGGGTAGCGGGAGGGGAAGAGCAGTTCTTC.

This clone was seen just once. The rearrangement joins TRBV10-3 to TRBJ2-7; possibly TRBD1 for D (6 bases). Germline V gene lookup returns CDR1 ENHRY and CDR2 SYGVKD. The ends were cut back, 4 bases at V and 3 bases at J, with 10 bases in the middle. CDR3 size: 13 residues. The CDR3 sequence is CAISGPQGYEQYF. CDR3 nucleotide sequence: TGTGCCATCAGTGGGCCACAGGGCTACGAGCAGTACTTC.

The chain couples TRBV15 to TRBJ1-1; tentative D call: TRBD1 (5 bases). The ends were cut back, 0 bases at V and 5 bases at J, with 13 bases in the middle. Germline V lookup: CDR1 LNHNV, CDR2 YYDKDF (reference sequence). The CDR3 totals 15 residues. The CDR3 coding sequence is TGTGCCACCAGCAGAGATCGCACGCGGGGGACTGAAGCTTTCTTT. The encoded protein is CATSRDRTRGTEAFF. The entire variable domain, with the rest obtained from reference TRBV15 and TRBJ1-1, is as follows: DAMVIQNPRYQVTQFGKPVTLSCSQTLNHNVMYWYQQKSSQAPKLLFHYYDKDFNNEADTPDNFQSRRPNTSFCFLDIRSPGLGDTAMYLCATSRDRTRGTEAFFGQGTRLTVV.

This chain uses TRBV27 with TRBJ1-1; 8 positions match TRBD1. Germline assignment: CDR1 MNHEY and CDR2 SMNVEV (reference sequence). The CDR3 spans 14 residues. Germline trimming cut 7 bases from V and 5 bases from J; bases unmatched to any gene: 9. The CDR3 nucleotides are TGTGCCAGCACCCTTACAGGGGGTGGGACTGAAGCTTTCTTT. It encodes CASTLTGGGTEAFF.

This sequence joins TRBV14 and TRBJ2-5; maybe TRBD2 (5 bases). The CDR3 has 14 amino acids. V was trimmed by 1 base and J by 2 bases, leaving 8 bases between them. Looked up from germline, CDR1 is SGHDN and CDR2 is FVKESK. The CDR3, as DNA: TGTGCCAGCAGCCAAGCGGGAATACAAGAGACCCAGTACTTC. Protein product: CASSQAGIQETQYF.

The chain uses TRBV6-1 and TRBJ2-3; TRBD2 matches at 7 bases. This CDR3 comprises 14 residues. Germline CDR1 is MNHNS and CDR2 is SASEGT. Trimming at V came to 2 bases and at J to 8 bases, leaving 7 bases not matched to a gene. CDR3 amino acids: CASSELGTTPTQYF. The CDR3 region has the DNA TGTGCCAGCAGTGAACTTGGGACTACACCTACGCAGTATTTT.

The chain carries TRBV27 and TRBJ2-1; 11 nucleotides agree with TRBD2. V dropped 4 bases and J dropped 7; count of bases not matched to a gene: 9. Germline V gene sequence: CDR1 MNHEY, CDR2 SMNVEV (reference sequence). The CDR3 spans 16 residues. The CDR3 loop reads CASSSPLTSGTNEQFF. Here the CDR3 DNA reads TGTGCCAGCAGTTCCCCCCTGACTAGCGGGACTAATGAGCAGTTCTTC.

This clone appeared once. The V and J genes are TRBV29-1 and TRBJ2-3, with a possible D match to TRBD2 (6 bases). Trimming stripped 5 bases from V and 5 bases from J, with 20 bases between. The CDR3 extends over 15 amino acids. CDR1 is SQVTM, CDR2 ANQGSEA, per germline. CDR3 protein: CSVNSRDRRGDTQYF. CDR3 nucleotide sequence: TGCAGCGTTAATTCCCGGGACCGGAGGGGAGATACGCAGTATTTT.

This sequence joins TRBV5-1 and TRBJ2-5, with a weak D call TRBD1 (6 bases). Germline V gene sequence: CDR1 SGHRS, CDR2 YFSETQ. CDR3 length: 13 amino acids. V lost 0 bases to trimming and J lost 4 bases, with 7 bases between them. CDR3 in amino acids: CASSLGQAETQYF. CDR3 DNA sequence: TGCGCCAGCAGCTTGGGACAGGCAGAGACCCAGTACTTC.

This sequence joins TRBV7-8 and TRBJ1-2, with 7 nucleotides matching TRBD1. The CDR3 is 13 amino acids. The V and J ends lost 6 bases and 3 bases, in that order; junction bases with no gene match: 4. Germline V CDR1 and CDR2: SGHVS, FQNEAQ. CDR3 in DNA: TGTGCCAGCAGGGAACAGGGGTACTATGGCTACACCTTC. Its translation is CASREQGYYGYTF.

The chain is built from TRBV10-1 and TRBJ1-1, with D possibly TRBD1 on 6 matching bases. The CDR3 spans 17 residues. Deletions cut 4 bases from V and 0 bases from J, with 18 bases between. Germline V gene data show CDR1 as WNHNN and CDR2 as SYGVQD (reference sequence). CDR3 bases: TGCGCCAGCAGTGTTGGGGGCTTAGGGGTTATGAACACTGAAGCTTTCTTT. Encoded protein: CASSVGGLGVMNTEAFF.

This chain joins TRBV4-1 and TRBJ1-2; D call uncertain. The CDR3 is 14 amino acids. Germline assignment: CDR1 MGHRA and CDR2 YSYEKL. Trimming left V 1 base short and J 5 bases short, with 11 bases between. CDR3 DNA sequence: TGCGCCAGCAGCCAAGGATTTGGGGAGTATGGCTACACCTTC. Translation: CASSQGFGEYGYTF.

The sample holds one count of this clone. The CDR3 DNA reads TGTGCCAGCACCCAAACCAGGAACACCGGGGAGCTGTTTTTT. It codes for CASTQTRNTGELFF. This sequence joins TRBV5-6 and TRBJ2-2; D remains unclear. The CDR3 has 14 amino acids. Germline assignment: CDR1 SGHDT and CDR2 YYEEEE. V was pared by 6 bases and J by 1 base, with 10 bases between.

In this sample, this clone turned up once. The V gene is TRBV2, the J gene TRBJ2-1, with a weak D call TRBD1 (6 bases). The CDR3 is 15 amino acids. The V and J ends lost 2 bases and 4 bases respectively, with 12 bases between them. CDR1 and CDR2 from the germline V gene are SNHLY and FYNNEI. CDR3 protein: CASSETGHIYNEQFF. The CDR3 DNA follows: TGTGCCAGCAGTGAAACGGGACACATATACAATGAGCAGTTCTTC.